This entry describes one TCR beta chain. A second PCR of 7 to 11 cycles used a sample-barcoded 5' primer and a J-beta primer mix. TCRdb redid the calling of the 5' RACE reads with MiXCR, one entry per CDR3 protein. The sample carries more than 1 million distinct CDR3 sequences, more than 35% recorded once. Trimming took 6 bases from V and 2 from J; bases not matched to a gene: 7. CDR3 length: 18 residues. The sample originates from a study of blood T cells in healthy people across ages. Each sample gave at least 7 million isolated PBMCs. The source material was blood. The receptor was isolated from a woman aged 60-75 years in good health. V and J are TRBV12-3 or TRBV12-4 and TRBJ2-1; 16 nucleotides line up with TRBD2. The CDR3 DNA reads as TGTGCCAGCAGAAACCTGGGACTAGCGGGAGGGGCCTACAATGAGCAGTTCTTC. This sequence encodes CASRNLGLAGGAYNEQFF.